Given below is one T cell receptor beta chain in context. J was trimmed by 6 bases and V by 1 base; bases with no gene match: 6. The germline CDR1 and CDR2 sequences are SGHDT and YYEEEE. The CDR3 consists of 15 residues. The entry originates in a study of OX40 agonist ivuxolimab in advanced cancers. Whole-study context: An anti-OX40 (CD134) antibody with agonistic activity, ivuxolimab, was administered to patients.

Profiled with immunoSEQ multiplex PCR; TCRdb holds only in-frame clones, not every one. Seen here are more than 40,000 clones, 88% observed once, and the top ten hold 55% to 60%. This chain connects TRBV5-6 to TRBJ2-1; 8 bases map to TRBD2. This TCR was sampled from an adult with an advanced solid tumor such as melanoma, head and neck, liver or kidney cancer. The starting material was CD4+ or CD8+ T cells sorted from blood, obtained in a trial of the OX40 agonist ivuxolimab. Here the CDR3 DNA reads TGTGCCAGCAGCTTGTTTAGCGGGGTGGGCAATGAGCAGTTCTTC. Translating gives CASSLFSGVGNEQFF.